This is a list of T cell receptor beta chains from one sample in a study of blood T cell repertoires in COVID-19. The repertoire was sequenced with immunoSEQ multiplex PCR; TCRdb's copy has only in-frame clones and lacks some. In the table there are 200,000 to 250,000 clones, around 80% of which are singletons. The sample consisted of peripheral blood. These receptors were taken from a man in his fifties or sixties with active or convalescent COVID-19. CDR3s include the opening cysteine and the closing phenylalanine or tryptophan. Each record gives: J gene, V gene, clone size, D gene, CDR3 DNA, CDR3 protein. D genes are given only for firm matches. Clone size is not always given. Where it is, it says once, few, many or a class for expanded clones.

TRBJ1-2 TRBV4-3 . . TGCGCCAGCAGCCAAACAAGCGCAGGGGTTTATAACTATGGCTACACCTTC CASSQTSAGVYNYGYTF
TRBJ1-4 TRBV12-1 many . TGTGCCAGCAGCTTTGGGACAGGGCGTGAAAAACTGTTTTTT CASSFGTGREKLFF
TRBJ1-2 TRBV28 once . TGTGCCAGCGGACAGCAGTCTCTATTTATCCCCAGCCACTATGGCTACACCTTC CASGQQSLFIPSHYGYTF
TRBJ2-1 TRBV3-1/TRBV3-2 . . TGTGCCAGCAGCCTAGGGGTCACCTACAATGAGCAGTTCTTC CASSLGVTYNEQFF
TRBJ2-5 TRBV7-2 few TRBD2 TGTGCCAGCAGCCCCGGCGGGGGGGTGGGGACCCAGTACTTC CASSPGGGVGTQYF
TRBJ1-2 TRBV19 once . TGTGCCAGTAGTATCTGGCCGACTAACTATGGCTACACCTTC CASSIWPTNYGYTF
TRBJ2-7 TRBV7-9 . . TGTGCCAGCAGCTTACTGTTCGGGCAGGGGAAGGACGAGCAGTACTTC CASSLLFGQGKDEQYF
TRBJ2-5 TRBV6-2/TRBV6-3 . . TGTGCCAGCAGTCCCCGGCAGGTTGGGCAAGAGACCCAGTACTTC CASSPRQVGQETQYF
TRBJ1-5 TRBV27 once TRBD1 TGTGCCAGCAGTTGGGCAGGGGGACAGCCCCAGCATTTT CASSWAGGQPQHF
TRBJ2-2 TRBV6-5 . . TGTGCCAGCAGTTATAATTCACCGGTTGGAGCCGGGGAGCTGTTTTTT CASSYNSPVGAGELFF
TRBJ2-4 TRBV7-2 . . TGTGCCAGCAGCCTGCGACAAAAGAAAAACATTCAGTACTTC CASSLRQKKNIQYF
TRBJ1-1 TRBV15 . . TGTGCCACCAGCAGAGACAACAGAGAAGCTTTCTTT CATSRDNREAFF
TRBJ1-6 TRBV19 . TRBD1 TGTGCCAGTAGCCCCGGGACAGACTTTAATTCACCCCTCCACTTT CASSPGTDFNSPLHF
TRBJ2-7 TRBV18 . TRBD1 TGTGCCAGCTCACCAACAGGGGGCAGCTACGAGCAGTACTTC CASSPTGGSYEQYF
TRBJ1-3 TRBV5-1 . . TGCGCCAGCAGCTTGTCCCCCAGCTCTGGAAACACCATATATTTT CASSLSPSSGNTIYF
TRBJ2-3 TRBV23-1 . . TGCGCCAGCAGTCGAACAGGCAATACGCAGTATTTT CASSRTGNTQYF
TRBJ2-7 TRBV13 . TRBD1 TGTGCCAGCAGCTTCGCGTCCCGGGACAGTCGGAATGAGCAGTACTTC CASSFASRDSRNEQYF
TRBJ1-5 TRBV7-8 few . TGTGCCAGCAGCTTAGGACCGGGGCCCCAGCATTTT CASSLGPGPQHF
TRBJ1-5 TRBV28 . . TGTGCCAGCACCTCACGGCGGGGAAAGGGTATAAGGAGCAATCAGCCCCAGCATTTT CASTSRRGKGIRSNQPQHF
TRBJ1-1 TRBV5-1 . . TGCGCCAGCAGCTCGCGTTCGCAGAACACTGAAGCTTTCTTT CASSSRSQNTEAFF
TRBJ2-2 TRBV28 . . TGTGCCAGCAACAACGGGTGGGAGCCGGTCACCGGGGAGCTGTTTTTT CASNNGWEPVTGELFF
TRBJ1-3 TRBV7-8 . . TGTGCCAGCAGCTTAGCGACGTGGGGGGGCTCTGGAAACACCATATATTTT CASSLATWGGSGNTIYF
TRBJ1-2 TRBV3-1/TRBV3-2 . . TGTGCCAGCAGCCATATCGGGGACACATCAATTTCTCAGTTC CASSHIGDTSISQF
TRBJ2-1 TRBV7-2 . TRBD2 TGTGCAGCCGGGACTAGCTCCTACAATGAGCAGTTCTTC CAAGTSSYNEQFF
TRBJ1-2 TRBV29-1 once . TGCAGCGTTGAAGAGGGCGCTAACTATGGCTACACCTTC CSVEEGANYGYTF
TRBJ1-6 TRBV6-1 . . TGTGCCAGCAGTGACAGGTCGACCTATAATTCACCCCTCCACTTT CASSDRSTYNSPLHF
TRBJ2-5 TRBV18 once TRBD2 TGTGCCAGCTCAGGGACTAGCGGACAAGAGACCCAGTACTTC CASSGTSGQETQYF
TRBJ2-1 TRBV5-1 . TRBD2 TGCGCCAGCAGCCCAGGGAGCGGGAGTCGGGTGGATGAGCAGTTCTTC CASSPGSGSRVDEQFF
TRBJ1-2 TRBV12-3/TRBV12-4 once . TGTGCCAGCAGTCTCCAGGGGTATGGCTACACCTTC CASSLQGYGYTF
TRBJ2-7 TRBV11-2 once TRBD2 TGTGCCAGCAGCCCCTGGGAGCGGGAGACCTACGAGCAGTACTTC CASSPWERETYEQYF
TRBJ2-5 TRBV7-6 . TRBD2 TGTGCCAGCGGACCTTGGGCGGGAGGGAATCAAGAGACCCAGTACTTC CASGPWAGGNQETQYF
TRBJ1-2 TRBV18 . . TGTGCCAGCTCACCTTCCAGGGATTTCGTGGATGGCTACACCTTC CASSPSRDFVDGYTF
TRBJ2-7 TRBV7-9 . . TGTGCCAGCAGCTATTGGCAGGGATCCGAGCAGTACTTC CASSYWQGSEQYF
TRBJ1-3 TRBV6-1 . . TGTGCCAGCAGTTCGCGGGGGATCTCTGGAAACACCATATATTTT CASSSRGISGNTIYF
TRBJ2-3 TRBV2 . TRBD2 TGTGCCAGCAGTGTTTTCTGGCTAGCGGGGGGGACAGATACGCAGTATTTT CASSVFWLAGGTDTQYF
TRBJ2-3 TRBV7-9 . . TGTGCCAGCAGTACGGAGGCCGGTACGCAGTATTTT CASSTEAGTQYF
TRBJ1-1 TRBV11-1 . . TGTGCCAGCAGCCCGGGGGGGAGCACTGAAGCTTTCTTT CASSPGGSTEAFF
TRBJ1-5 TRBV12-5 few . TGTGCTAGTGGGCTCGGTACTTCAGGGTGTCCCTCGCCCCAGCATTTT CASGLGTSGCPSPQHF
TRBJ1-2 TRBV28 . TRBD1 TGTGCCAGCAGTTTTCGAGACAGGGGGCAATGGTATGGCTACACCTTC CASSFRDRGQWYGYTF
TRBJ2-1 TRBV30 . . TGTGCCTGGAGTGAGACTAGTAGAATCTACAATGAGCAGTTCTTC CAWSETSRIYNEQFF
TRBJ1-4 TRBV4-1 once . TGCGCCAGCAGCCAAGAAGGGTCCAGGGGTGACGAAAAACTGTTTTTT CASSQEGSRGDEKLFF
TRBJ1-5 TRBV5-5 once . TGTGCCAGCAGCCCCCTCGGGGTATTTGGGAATCAGCCCCAGCATTTT CASSPLGVFGNQPQHF
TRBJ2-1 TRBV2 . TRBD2 TGTGCCAGCAGTGGACTAGCGAGCTCCTACAATGAGCAGTTCTTC CASSGLASSYNEQFF
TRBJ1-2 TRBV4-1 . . TGCGCCAGCAGCAGGGCTGGGGTAACAGGACCTTATGGCTACACCTTC CASSRAGVTGPYGYTF
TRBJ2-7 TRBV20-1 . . TGCAGTGCTCGGGGGGCGCTAGGTTCAAACTTC CSARGALGSNF